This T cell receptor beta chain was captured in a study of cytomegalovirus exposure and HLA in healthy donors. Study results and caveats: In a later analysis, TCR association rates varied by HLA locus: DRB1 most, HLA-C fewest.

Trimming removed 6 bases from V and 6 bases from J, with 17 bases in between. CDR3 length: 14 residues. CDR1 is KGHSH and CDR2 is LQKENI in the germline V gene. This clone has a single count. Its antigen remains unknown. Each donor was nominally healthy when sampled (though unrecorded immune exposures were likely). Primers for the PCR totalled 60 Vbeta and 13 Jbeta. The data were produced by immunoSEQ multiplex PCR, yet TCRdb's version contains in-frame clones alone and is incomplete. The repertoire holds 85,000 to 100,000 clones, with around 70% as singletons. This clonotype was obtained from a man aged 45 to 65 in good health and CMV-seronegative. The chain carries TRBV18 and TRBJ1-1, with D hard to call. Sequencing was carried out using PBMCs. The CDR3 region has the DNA TGTGCCAGCTCCCAACCAGGTCAGGTCCCTGAAGCTTTCTTT. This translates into CASSQPGQVPEAFF.